Detailed here is one T cell receptor beta chain. CDR1 is WNHNN and CDR2 is SYGVQD in the germline V gene (reference sequence). This CDR3 has 13 amino acids. V lost 9 bases and J lost 3; bases outside the gene matches: 7. This record belongs to a study of graft-versus-host responses after intestinal transplantation. Some clones are missing from TCRdb's copy, which holds only in-frame ones; the method was immunoSEQ multiplex PCR. There are 25,000 or so clones in the sample; roughly 90% occur only once, and roughly 2% lies in the top ten. The chain carries TRBV10-1 and TRBJ2-7; the match to TRBD2 covers 8 bases. The clonotype comes from a human patient who received an intestinal transplant, so some T cells may come from the graft donor. The specimen comprised PBMCs, sampled around 40 days after intestinal transplant. In DNA form, the CDR3 reads TGCGCCAGTGAGACTAGCGCTAACTACGAGCAGTACTTC. As protein: CASETSANYEQYF.